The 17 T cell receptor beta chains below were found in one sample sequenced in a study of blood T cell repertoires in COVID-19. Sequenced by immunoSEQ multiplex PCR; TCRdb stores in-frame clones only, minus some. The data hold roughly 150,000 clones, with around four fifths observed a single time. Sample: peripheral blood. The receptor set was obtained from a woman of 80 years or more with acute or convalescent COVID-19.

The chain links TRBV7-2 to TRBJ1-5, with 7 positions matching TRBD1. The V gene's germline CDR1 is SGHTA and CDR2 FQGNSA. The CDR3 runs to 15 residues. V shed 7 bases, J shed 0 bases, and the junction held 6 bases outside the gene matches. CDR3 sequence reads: CASTDRAYSNQPQHF. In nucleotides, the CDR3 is TGTGCCAGCACCGACAGGGCTTATAGCAATCAGCCCCAGCATTTT.

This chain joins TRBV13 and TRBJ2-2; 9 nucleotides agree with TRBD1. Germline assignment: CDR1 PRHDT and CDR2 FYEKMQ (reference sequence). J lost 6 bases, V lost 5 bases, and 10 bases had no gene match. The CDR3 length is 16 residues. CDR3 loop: CASSTGTGYYPGELFF. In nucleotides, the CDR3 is TGTGCCAGCAGCACCGGGACAGGGTACTATCCCGGGGAGCTGTTTTTT.

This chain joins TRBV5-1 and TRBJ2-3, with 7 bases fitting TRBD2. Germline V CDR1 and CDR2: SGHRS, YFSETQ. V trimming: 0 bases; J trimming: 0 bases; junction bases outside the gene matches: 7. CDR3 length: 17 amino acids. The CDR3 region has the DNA TGCGCCAGCAGCTTGGCCCTCGCGGGAGCAAGCACAGATACGCAGTATTTT. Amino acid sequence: CASSLALAGASTDTQYF.

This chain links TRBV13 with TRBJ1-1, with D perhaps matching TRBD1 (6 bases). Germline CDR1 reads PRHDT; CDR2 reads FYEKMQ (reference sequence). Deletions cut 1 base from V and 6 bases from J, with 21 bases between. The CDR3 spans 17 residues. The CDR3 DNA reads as TGTGCCAGCAGCTTAGAAACAGGGCCCGGCTCGAGGCCTGAAGCTTTCTTT. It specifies CASSLETGPGSRPEAFF.

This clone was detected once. CDR3 DNA sequence: TGCAGCGTTGTCGGGACAGGGAGCTCCTACAATGAGCAGTTCTTC. Amino acid sequence: CSVVGTGSSYNEQFF. The genes are TRBV29-1 and TRBJ2-1, with TRBD1 identical over 9 bases. J was trimmed by 0 bases and V by 4 bases; bases with no gene match: 4. The V gene's germline CDR1 is SQVTM and CDR2 ANQGSEA. The CDR3 sequence is 15 residues long.

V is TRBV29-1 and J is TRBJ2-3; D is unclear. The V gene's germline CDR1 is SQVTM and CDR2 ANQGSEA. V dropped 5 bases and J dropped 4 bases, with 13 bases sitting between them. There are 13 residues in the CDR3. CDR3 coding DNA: TGCAGCGTTTCTCCTACTGCGGCAGATACGCAGTATTTT. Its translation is CSVSPTAADTQYF.

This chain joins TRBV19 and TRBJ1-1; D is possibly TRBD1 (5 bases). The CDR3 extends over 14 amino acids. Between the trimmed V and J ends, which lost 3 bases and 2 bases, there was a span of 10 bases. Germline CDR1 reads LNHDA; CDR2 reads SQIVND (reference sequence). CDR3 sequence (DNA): TGTGCCAGTAGTATCGCAGGGCTTAACACTGAAGCTTTCTTT. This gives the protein CASSIAGLNTEAFF.

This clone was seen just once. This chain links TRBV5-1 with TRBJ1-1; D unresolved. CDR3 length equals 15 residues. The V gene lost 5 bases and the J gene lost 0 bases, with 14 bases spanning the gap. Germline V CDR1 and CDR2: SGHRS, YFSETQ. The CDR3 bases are TGCGCCAGCAGAAGAGGGCAGGCCATGAACACTGAAGCTTTCTTT. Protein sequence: CASRRGQAMNTEAFF.

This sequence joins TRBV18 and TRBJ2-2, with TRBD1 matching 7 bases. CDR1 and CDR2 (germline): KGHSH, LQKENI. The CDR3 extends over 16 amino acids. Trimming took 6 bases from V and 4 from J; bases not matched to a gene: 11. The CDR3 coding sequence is TGTGCCAGCTCGCAGCGAGACAGGGTTATCACCGGGGAGCTGTTTTTT. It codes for CASSQRDRVITGELFF.

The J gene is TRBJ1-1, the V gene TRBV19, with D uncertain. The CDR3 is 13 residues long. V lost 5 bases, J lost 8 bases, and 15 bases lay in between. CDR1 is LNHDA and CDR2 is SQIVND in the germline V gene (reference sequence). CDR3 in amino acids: CASSPTPGIEAFF. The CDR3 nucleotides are TGTGCCAGTAGTCCCACCCCCGGGATCGAAGCTTTCTTT.

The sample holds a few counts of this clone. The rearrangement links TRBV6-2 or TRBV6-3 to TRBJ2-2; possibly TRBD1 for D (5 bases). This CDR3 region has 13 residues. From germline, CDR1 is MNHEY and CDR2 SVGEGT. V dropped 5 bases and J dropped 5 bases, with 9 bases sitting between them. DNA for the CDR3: TGTGCCAGCAGTATTCAGGGTACCGGGGAGCTGTTTTTT. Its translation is CASSIQGTGELFF.

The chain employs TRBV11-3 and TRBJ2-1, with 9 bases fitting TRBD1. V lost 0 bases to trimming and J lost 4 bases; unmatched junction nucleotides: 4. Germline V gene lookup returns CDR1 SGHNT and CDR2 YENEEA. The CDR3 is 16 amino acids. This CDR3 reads CASSLDGTGRYNEQFF. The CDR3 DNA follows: TGTGCCAGCAGCTTAGATGGGACAGGGCGGTACAATGAGCAGTTCTTC. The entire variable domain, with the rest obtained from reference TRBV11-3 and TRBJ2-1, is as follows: EAGVVQSPRYKIIEKKQPVAFWCNPISGHNTLYWYLQNLGQGPELLIRYENEEAVDDSQLPKDRFSAERLKGVDSTLKIQPAELGDSAVYLCASSLDGTGRYNEQFFGPGTRLTVL.

DNA of the CDR3: TGTGCCAGCAGCCCGGGGGCTAGCGGGAGGCCCGGGAATGAGCAGTTCTTC. It specifies CASSPGASGRPGNEQFF. The chain recombines TRBV3-1 (or the pseudogene TRBV3-2) with TRBJ2-1; the match to TRBD2 covers 11 bases. In germline, CDR1 is LGHDT, CDR2 YNNKEL (reference sequence). The CDR3 contains 17 residues. Trimming cost V 4 bases and J 7 bases; bases outside gene matches: 12.

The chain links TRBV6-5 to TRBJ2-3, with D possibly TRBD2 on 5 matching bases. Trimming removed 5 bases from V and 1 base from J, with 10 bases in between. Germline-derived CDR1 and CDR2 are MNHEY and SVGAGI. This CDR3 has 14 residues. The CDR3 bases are TGTGCCAGCAGTCCTACTAGGGGCACAGATACGCAGTATTTT. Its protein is CASSPTRGTDTQYF.

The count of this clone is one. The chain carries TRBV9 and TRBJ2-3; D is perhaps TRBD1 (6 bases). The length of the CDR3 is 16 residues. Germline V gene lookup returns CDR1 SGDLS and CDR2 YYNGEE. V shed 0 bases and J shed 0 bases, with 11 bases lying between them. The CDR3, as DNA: TGTGCCAGCAGCGTAGGCACAGGGCCAAGCACAGATACGCAGTATTTT. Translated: CASSVGTGPSTDTQYF.

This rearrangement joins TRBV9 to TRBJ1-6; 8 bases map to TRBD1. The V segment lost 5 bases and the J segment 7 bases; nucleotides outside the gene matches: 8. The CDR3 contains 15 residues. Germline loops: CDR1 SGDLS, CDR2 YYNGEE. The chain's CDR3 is CASSHGGTGNSPLHF. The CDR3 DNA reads TGTGCCAGCAGTCACGGGGGGACAGGAAATTCACCCCTCCACTTT.

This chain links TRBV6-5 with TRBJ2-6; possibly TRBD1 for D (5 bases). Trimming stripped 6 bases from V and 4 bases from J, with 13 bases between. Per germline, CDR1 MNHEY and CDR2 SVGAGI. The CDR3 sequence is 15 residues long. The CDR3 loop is CASSNTGPGANVLTF. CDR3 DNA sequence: TGTGCCAGCAGCAATACAGGCCCCGGGGCCAACGTCCTGACTTTC.